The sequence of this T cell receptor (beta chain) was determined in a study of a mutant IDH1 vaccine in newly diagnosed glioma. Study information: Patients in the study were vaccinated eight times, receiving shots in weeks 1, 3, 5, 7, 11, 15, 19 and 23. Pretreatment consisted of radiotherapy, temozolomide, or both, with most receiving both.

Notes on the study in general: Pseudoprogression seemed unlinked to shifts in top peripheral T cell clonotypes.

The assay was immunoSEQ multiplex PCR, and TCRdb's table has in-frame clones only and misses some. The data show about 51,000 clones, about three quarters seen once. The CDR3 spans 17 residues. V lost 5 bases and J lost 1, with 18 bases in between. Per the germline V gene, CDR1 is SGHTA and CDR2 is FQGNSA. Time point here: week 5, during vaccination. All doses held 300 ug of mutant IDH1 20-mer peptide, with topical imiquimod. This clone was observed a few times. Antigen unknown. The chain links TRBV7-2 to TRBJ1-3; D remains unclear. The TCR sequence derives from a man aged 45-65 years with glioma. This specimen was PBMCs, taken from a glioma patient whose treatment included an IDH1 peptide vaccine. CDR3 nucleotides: TGTGCCAGCAGCGGAGGCAGAGGCCCCGTTTCTGGAAACACCATATATTTT. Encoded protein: CASSGGRGPVSGNTIYF.